This T cell receptor (beta chain) stems from a study of T-cell reconstitution after alpha-beta-depleted transplantation in children. Library preparation (for TCRbeta) was performed with unique molecular identifiers. TCRdb redid the calling of the PCR reads with MiXCR, one entry per CDR3 protein. Altogether a few hundred thousand distinct CDR3 sequences are present, about 9.4% being singletons, with the ten largest covering less than 2.5%. The table lists this clonotype with a few counts. The CDR3 sequence is 14 residues long. Germline V gene data show CDR1 as DFQATT and CDR2 as SNEGSKA (reference sequence). V was clipped by 4 bases and J by 4 bases; unmatched bases: 5.

This receptor was taken from a human donor who donated a stem cell graft to a child with acute lymphoblastic leukemia. The rearrangement links TRBV20-1 to TRBJ2-2, with 8 bases fitting TRBD1. Specimen: PBMCs from the stem cell graft donor, collected from the stem cell graft. CDR3 DNA: TGCAGTGCTACCCGCAGGGGGCTCACCGGGGAGCTGTTTTTT. Its translation: CSATRRGLTGELFF.